Below are 30 T cell receptor beta chains sequenced from a single sample in a study of shared clonotypes between healthy human individuals. Produced via immunoSEQ multiplex PCR; TCRdb's table is partial and in-frame only. The repertoire consists of 2 million to 2.5 million clones, with about 94% occurring once and the leading ten covering less than 0.15%. Specimen: naive CD4+ T cells sorted from blood. Subset defined: CD45RA+ positively selected. The receptors here all came from a man between 18 and 29 years old in good health.

V usage is TRBV7-8 and J usage is TRBJ1-1, with D possibly being TRBD1 (5 bases). The CDR3 runs 12 residues. V was clipped by 4 bases and J by 5 bases, with 8 bases between them. CDR1 is SGHVS, CDR2 FQNEAQ, per germline. CDR3 region: CASSSAGTEAFF. The CDR3 nucleotides are TGTGCCAGCAGCTCGGCAGGGACTGAAGCTTTCTTT.

The genes are TRBV25-1 and TRBJ1-2; D might be TRBD1 (6 bases). The CDR3 consists of 14 residues. The germline V gene encodes CDR1 MGHDK and CDR2 SYGVNS. V lost 2 bases and J lost 8, with 15 bases in between. In nucleotides, the CDR3 is TGTGCCAGCAGTGAAGAGGGGACATGGAACGGCTACACCTTC. This encodes CASSEEGTWNGYTF.

This chain uses TRBV7-2 with TRBJ2-3, with 8 bases that match TRBD1. The germline gives CDR1 SGHTA, CDR2 FQGNSA. The length of the CDR3 is 17 residues. J was trimmed by 1 base and V by 3 bases; bases with no gene match: 9. CDR3 protein: CASSFPPGGRGTDTQYF. CDR3 coding DNA: TGTGCCAGCAGCTTCCCTCCAGGGGGCCGGGGCACAGATACGCAGTATTTT.

V is TRBV7-3 and J is TRBJ2-7; 11 bases agree with TRBD1. CDR3 length: 15 amino acids. V trimming: 4 bases; J trimming: 5 bases; junction bases outside the gene matches: 7. Germline CDR1 is SGHTA and CDR2 is FQGTGA. The CDR3 loop reads CASSYRTGGTDEQYF. CDR3 bases: TGTGCCAGCAGCTATAGGACAGGGGGCACCGACGAGCAGTACTTC.

This clone was seen once. V gene TRBV18 combines with J gene TRBJ2-7; D may match TRBD1 or TRBD2 (5 bases each). The length of the CDR3 is 13 residues. Trimming shortened V by 1 base and J by 6 bases, and 10 bases separated the two germline ends. CDR1 and CDR2 from the germline V gene are KGHSH and LQKENI. Here the CDR3 DNA reads TGTGCCAGCTCACCACAGGGACCGCTCGAGCAGTACTTC. Protein: CASSPQGPLEQYF.

Details on this clone: Additional DNA sequences in this sample encode the identical CDR3. In DNA, the CDR3 is TGTGCCAGCAGCTTAGTATCGGGGGAGCAGTTCTTC. Translating gives CASSLVSGEQFF. The chain links TRBV7-8 to TRBJ2-1; D possibly corresponds to TRBD2 (5 bases). Trimming shortened V by 1 base and J by 10 bases, and 8 bases separated the two germline ends. This CDR3 spans 12 amino acids. Germline loops: CDR1 SGHVS, CDR2 FQNEAQ.

This rearrangement joins TRBV7-2 to TRBJ2-7; D is unresolved. The CDR3 consists of 17 residues. V dropped 0 bases and J dropped 0 bases, with 15 bases sitting between them. Germline V gives CDR1 SGHTA, CDR2 FQGNSA. This chain's CDR3 is CASSLASSAISSYEQYF. In DNA form, the CDR3 reads TGTGCCAGCAGCTTAGCGTCCAGCGCAATCAGCTCCTACGAGCAGTACTTC.

The chain recombines TRBV5-1 with TRBJ2-7; D is unresolved. The V gene's germline CDR1 is SGHRS and CDR2 YFSETQ. This CDR3 is built from 16 residues. V lost 0 bases, J lost 1 base, and 14 bases lay in between. CDR3 nucleotides: TGCGCCAGCAGCTTGGCCGTCGGAGCGTCGTCCTACGAGCAGTACTTC. It codes for CASSLAVGASSYEQYF.

V is TRBV7-9 and J is TRBJ2-7, with 9 bases identical to TRBD1. This CDR3 is 14 amino acids long. Germline trimming cut 3 bases from V and 4 bases from J; bases unmatched to any gene: 4. Germline V lookup: CDR1 SEHNR, CDR2 FQNEAQ (reference sequence). The CDR3 nucleotides are TGTGCCAGCAGCTTTGGGACAGGGCCATACGAGCAGTACTTC. Translating gives CASSFGTGPYEQYF.

This chain links TRBV5-1 with TRBJ1-3; no clear D gene. CDR3 size: 17 residues. From germline, CDR1 is SGHRS and CDR2 YFSETQ. The ends were cut back, 1 base at V and 0 bases at J, with 14 bases in the middle. The DNA for the CDR3 is TGCGCCAGCAGCTTGTCTATTGGGAGAACCTCTGGAAACACCATATATTTT. It yields the protein CASSLSIGRTSGNTIYF.

The genes are TRBV10-3 and TRBJ2-3; maybe TRBD1 (6 bases). There are 12 residues in the CDR3. From germline, CDR1 is ENHRY and CDR2 SYGVKD. Trimming took off 3 bases at V and 7 bases at J, with 8 bases between the two ends. CDR3 sequence: CAISEQGHTQYF. DNA for the CDR3: TGTGCCATCAGTGAACAGGGCCATACGCAGTATTTT.

In its sample, this clone was seen a few times. This same CDR3 is encoded by further DNA sequences in the sample. The chain links TRBV5-1 to TRBJ2-3; D is perhaps TRBD2 (5 bases). The CDR3 has 14 residues. Trimming removed 0 bases from V and 0 bases from J, with 5 bases in between. The V gene's germline CDR1 is SGHRS and CDR2 YFSETQ. CDR3 in amino acids: CASSLGGSTDTQYF. The CDR3 coding sequence is TGCGCCAGCAGCTTGGGAGGGAGCACAGATACGCAGTATTTT.

The J gene is TRBJ2-5, the V gene TRBV27; D unresolved. The CDR3 sequence is 15 residues long. Germline V lookup: CDR1 MNHEY, CDR2 SMNVEV (reference sequence). V lost 0 bases and J lost 0, with 8 bases in between. CDR3 in amino acids: CASSLSAGHQETQYF. The CDR3 DNA reads as TGTGCCAGCAGTTTATCGGCAGGTCACCAAGAGACCCAGTACTTC.

This clone was recorded once. The chain uses TRBV5-1 and TRBJ2-5, with D possibly TRBD1 on 6 matching bases. The V and J ends lost 1 base and 5 bases respectively, with 15 bases between them. The CDR3 contains 15 residues. CDR1 is SGHRS and CDR2 is YFSETQ in the germline V gene. The CDR3 spells CASSLTGRPEETQYF. CDR3 sequence (DNA): TGCGCCAGCAGCTTGACAGGGCGCCCCGAGGAGACCCAGTACTTC.

This chain joins TRBV10-3 and TRBJ1-2; 9 nucleotides match TRBD1. This CDR3 is 17 amino acids long. V shed 0 bases, J shed 7 bases, and the junction held 12 bases outside the gene matches. CDR1 and CDR2 from the germline V gene are ENHRY and SYGVKD. DNA for the CDR3: TGTGCCATCAGTGAGTCGGATCGTGGGACAGGGAAGCGTGGCTACACCTTC. Protein sequence: CAISESDRGTGKRGYTF.

The CDR3 loop is CASSEVGANSGNTIYF. Here the CDR3 DNA reads TGTGCCAGCAGTGAAGTAGGGGCGAACTCTGGAAACACCATATATTTT. This chain uses TRBV2 with TRBJ1-3, with TRBD1 as a possible D gene (5 bases). Looked up from germline, CDR1 is SNHLY and CDR2 is FYNNEI. The V gene lost 1 base and the J gene lost 0 bases, with 10 bases spanning the gap. The CDR3 length is 16 residues.

About this clone: Other DNA sequences in this specimen translate into the identical CDR3. V gene TRBV27 combines with J gene TRBJ2-7; 7 positions agree with TRBD1. This CDR3 spans 13 amino acids. The germline V gene encodes CDR1 MNHEY and CDR2 SMNVEV (reference sequence). The V segment lost 5 bases and the J segment 0 bases; nucleotides outside the gene matches: 1. The CDR3 nucleotides read TGTGCCAGCAGTAGGGACAGCTCCTACGAGCAGTACTTC. The encoded protein is CASSRDSSYEQYF.

This clone has only one observation. The chain recombines TRBV6-5 with TRBJ2-7; TRBD1 matches 7 bases. From germline, CDR1 is MNHEY and CDR2 SVGAGI. This CDR3 has 14 amino acids. Trimming removed 6 bases from V and 0 bases from J; junction bases left unmatched: 5. CDR3 sequence (DNA): TGTGCCAGCAGACCGACAGGGCGCTCCTACGAGCAGTACTTC. Translated, it gives CASRPTGRSYEQYF.

The CDR3 here is CASQEGAGNQPQHF. The CDR3 DNA follows: TGCGCCAGCCAAGAAGGGGCAGGGAATCAGCCCCAGCATTTT. This chain uses TRBV10-2 with TRBJ1-5, with TRBD1 as a possible D gene (5 bases). There are 14 residues in the CDR3. The V and J ends lost 8 bases and 4 bases respectively, with 15 bases between them. Germline V CDR1 and CDR2: WSHSY, SAAADI.

This sequence joins TRBV19 and TRBJ2-3, with 8 nucleotides matching TRBD1. The CDR3 runs to 14 residues. V was clipped by 2 bases and J by 4 bases; unmatched bases: 2. Germline assignment: CDR1 LNHDA and CDR2 SQIVND (reference sequence). The CDR3 loop reads CASSIRQGSDTQYF. Here the CDR3 DNA reads TGTGCCAGTAGTATAAGACAGGGGTCAGATACGCAGTATTTT.

Remarks on this clone: The sample has other DNA sequences that encode this CDR3 too. The V call is TRBV7-2, the J call TRBJ2-7; D is ambiguous. Looked up from germline, CDR1 is SGHTA and CDR2 is FQGNSA. This CDR3 is 11 amino acids long. V dropped 6 bases and J dropped 3 bases, with 6 bases sitting between them. The chain's CDR3 is CASSSYYEQYF. In DNA, the CDR3 is TGTGCCAGCAGTTCTTACTACGAGCAGTACTTC.

This clone was seen just once. This chain joins TRBV6-1 and TRBJ2-7; maybe TRBD1 (7 bases). The germline V and J ends were trimmed by 5 bases and 5 bases, with 19 bases remaining between them. This CDR3 is 15 amino acids long. Germline V gene sequence: CDR1 MNHNS, CDR2 SASEGT. CDR3 region: CASSTGEVVVHEQYF. In DNA form, the CDR3 reads TGTGCCAGCAGTACAGGGGAGGTCGTCGTGCACGAGCAGTACTTC.

Of note for this clone: A junction boundary mismatches the germline segment, possibly from a read error. The rearrangement joins TRBV19 to TRBJ2-7, with D possibly matching TRBD2 (6 bases). Germline CDR1 LNHDA, CDR2 SQIVND (reference sequence). The CDR3 has 13 amino acids. For the CDR3, the DNA is TGTGCCAGTAGTATACTGGGAGGCGAGGACTTTTCCTTC. Protein: CASSILGGEDFSF.

J is TRBJ2-1 and V is TRBV5-4, with TRBD2 identical over 9 bases. CDR1 is SGHNT and CDR2 is YYREEE in the germline V gene (reference sequence). The V gene end was trimmed by 5 bases and the J gene end by 1 base; junction bases not matched to a gene: 4. This CDR3 contains 15 residues. This CDR3 is CASRISGSSYNEQFF. The CDR3 DNA is TGTGCCAGCAGGATTAGCGGGAGTTCCTACAATGAGCAGTTCTTC.

The chain recombines TRBV27 with TRBJ2-7; 7 nucleotides align to TRBD2. V trimming: 5 bases; J trimming: 3 bases; junction bases outside the gene matches: 10. The CDR3 totals 15 residues. CDR1 is MNHEY and CDR2 is SMNVEV in the germline V gene (reference sequence). The CDR3, as DNA: TGTGCCAGCAGTGGGAGGGCCCTCTTATACTACGAGCAGTACTTC. Translation gives CASSGRALLYYEQYF.

The rearrangement uses TRBV7-2 and TRBJ2-3; the match to TRBD2 covers 13 bases. CDR1 and CDR2 (germline): SGHTA, FQGNSA. The length of the CDR3 is 15 residues. After removal of 8 bases from V and 2 bases from J, the junction contained 4 bases not matched to a gene. In DNA, the CDR3 is TGTGCCAGCTCCACTAGCGGGAGGGCCACAGATACGCAGTATTTT. Protein product: CASSTSGRATDTQYF.

The rearrangement joins TRBV10-3 to TRBJ2-1; either TRBD1 or TRBD2 may fit D (6 bases each). Trimming removed 8 bases from V and 6 bases from J, with 17 bases in between. From germline, CDR1 is ENHRY and CDR2 SYGVKD. The CDR3 has 14 residues. The CDR3 nucleotides read TGTGCCATCTCGAGAGAGGGGGGAGGCAATGAGCAGTTCTTC. It specifies CAISREGGGNEQFF.

The V call is TRBV30, the J call TRBJ1-6; TRBD1 might be the D (6 bases). This CDR3 contains 15 residues. V lost 4 bases and J 7 bases, leaving 17 bases between the germline ends. The germline V gene encodes CDR1 GTSNPN and CDR2 SVGIG (reference sequence). This CDR3 reads CAWKTGSSGNSPLHF. CDR3 sequence (DNA): TGTGCCTGGAAAACAGGGTCAAGTGGGAATTCACCCCTCCACTTT.

In this sample, this clone turned up once. J is TRBJ2-3 and V is TRBV4-2; 14 positions agree with TRBD2. Germline trimming cut 3 bases from V and 1 base from J; bases unmatched to any gene: 3. The CDR3 contains 17 residues. The germline gives CDR1 LGHNA, CDR2 YNFKEQ. This chain's CDR3 is CASSQTSGGAGTDTQYF. DNA of the CDR3: TGTGCCAGCAGCCAGACTAGCGGGGGGGCCGGCACAGATACGCAGTATTTT.

A single count supports this clone. This chain links TRBV13 with TRBJ2-5, with TRBD2 as a possible D gene (5 bases). The CDR3 length is 15 residues. Trimming left V 0 bases short and J 5 bases short, with 13 bases between. CDR1 PRHDT and CDR2 FYEKMQ come from the germline V gene (reference sequence). The CDR3 bases are TGTGCCAGCAGCTTAGGTGGGAGCGTCTCGGAGACCCAGTACTTC. Its translation: CASSLGGSVSETQYF.